What follows are 18 T cell receptor beta chains derived from one specimen sequenced in a study of CD8 T cells in ankylosing spondylitis. TCRdb re-derived calls from the 5' RACE reads in MiXCR, one entry per CDR3 protein. The sample has some 350,000 distinct CDR3 sequences, 14% to 15% seen once. The specimen was blood, either unsorted or a sorted T cell fraction (not recorded which). The source of these receptors is a male donor with ankylosing spondylitis or in good health (not recorded which).

This clonotype was recorded a few times. V and J are TRBV5-1 and TRBJ2-1; perhaps TRBD1 as D (5 bases). This CDR3 has 15 residues. V lost 4 bases and J 0 bases, leaving 11 bases between the germline ends. CDR1 is SGHRS and CDR2 is YFSETQ in the germline V gene. This chain's CDR3 is CASSGRTSSYNEQFF. CDR3 sequence (DNA): TGCGCCAGCAGCGGGCGGACAAGCTCCTACAATGAGCAGTTCTTC.

This clonotype showed up just a few times. The chain combines TRBV5-1 with TRBJ2-7; D may be TRBD2 (5 bases). Trimming left V 3 bases short and J 6 bases short, with 16 bases between. Germline-derived CDR1 and CDR2 are SGHRS and YFSETQ. CDR3 length equals 14 residues. Here the CDR3 DNA reads TGCGCCAGCAGCTCGACTGCCGCAGGAGGCGAGCAGTACTTC. Its translation: CASSSTAAGGEQYF.

This clonotype was recorded a few times. The V and J genes are TRBV5-1 and TRBJ1-2; unclear D gene. CDR1 is SGHRS and CDR2 is YFSETQ in the germline V gene. V was pared by 0 bases and J by 10 bases, with 16 bases between. The CDR3 sequence is 14 residues long. CDR3 amino acids: CASSLAGSFHLYTF. The CDR3 coding sequence is TGCGCCAGCAGCTTGGCCGGGTCGTTTCACCTCTACACCTTC. The variable domain in full, completed from reference TRBV5-1 and TRBJ1-2, reads KAGVTQTPRYLIKTRGQQVTLSCSPISGHRSVSWYQQTPGQGLQFLFEYFSETQRNKGNFPGRFSGRQFSNSRSEMNVSTLELGDSALYLCASSLAGSFHLYTFGSGTRLTVV.

This clonotype was counted between two and nine times. This sequence joins TRBV29-1 and TRBJ1-2, with a possible D match to TRBD1 (6 bases). Deletions cut 8 bases from V and 2 bases from J, with 12 bases between. This CDR3 region has 12 residues. The V gene's germline CDR1 is SQVTM and CDR2 ANQGSEA. CDR3 residues: CSFSGENYGYTF. CDR3 nucleotide sequence: TGCAGCTTCTCAGGGGAGAACTATGGCTACACCTTC.

This clonotype was detected ten times or more. The genes are TRBV5-1 and TRBJ1-1; 8 nucleotides match TRBD1. V was pared by 4 bases and J by 5 bases, with 7 bases of the junction left unmatched. Germline V lookup: CDR1 SGHRS, CDR2 YFSETQ. This CDR3 comprises 14 residues. The CDR3 is CASSPRTGTTEAFF. CDR3 DNA: TGCGCCAGCAGCCCAAGGACAGGGACTACTGAAGCTTTCTTT.

V is TRBV9 and J is TRBJ2-1; tentative D call: TRBD2 (6 bases). This CDR3 region has 12 residues. V was clipped by 4 bases and J by 12 bases, with 14 bases between them. Germline CDR1 and CDR2: SGDLS and YYNGEE. The CDR3 reads CASSFGTLPQFF. The CDR3 DNA is TGTGCCAGCAGCTTCGGGACTCTCCCGCAGTTCTTC.

This clonotype was seen repeatedly, ten times or more. CDR3 protein: CASSLSTDSGYGYTF. CDR3 sequence (DNA): TGTGCCAGCAGCTTATCGACAGACTCCGGCTATGGCTACACCTTC. The V and J genes are TRBV7-2 and TRBJ1-2; D is perhaps TRBD1 (5 bases). The length of the CDR3 is 15 residues. Trimming cost V 2 bases and J 4 bases, with 14 bases left between them. Per germline, CDR1 SGHTA and CDR2 FQGNSA.

The J gene is TRBJ2-1, the V gene TRBV18; D remains unclear. Germline CDR1 is KGHSH and CDR2 is LQKENI. V shed 1 base and J shed 7 bases, with 14 bases lying between them. The CDR3 has 15 amino acids. Here the CDR3 DNA reads TGTGCCAGCTCACCACTTGTACCGACGTTAAATGAGCAGTTCTTC. Protein: CASSPLVPTLNEQFF.

The V call is TRBV4-1, the J call TRBJ2-5, with 10 bases identical to TRBD1. The germline gives CDR1 MGHRA, CDR2 YSYEKL. The CDR3 totals 16 residues. The J segment lost 4 bases and the V segment lost 1 base, leaving 6 bases of the junction unmatched. CDR3 in amino acids: CASSQGQGAGGETQYF. As DNA, the CDR3 is TGCGCCAGCAGCCAAGGACAGGGGGCCGGAGGAGAGACCCAGTACTTC.

The rearrangement joins TRBV5-1 to TRBJ2-1; D may correspond to TRBD1 or TRBD2 (5 bases each). The CDR3 is 17 amino acids. The germline V gene has CDR1 SGHRS and CDR2 YFSETQ. V was shortened by 3 bases and J by 7 bases, with 23 bases between the two germline ends. CDR3 in amino acids: CASSSNPGPGMTNEQFF. The DNA for the CDR3 is TGCGCCAGCAGCTCTAATCCGGGGCCAGGAATGACGAATGAGCAGTTCTTC.

This clonotype has just a few counts. CDR3 in amino acids: CSAMRTSGGPRSYNEQFF. The CDR3 DNA reads TGCAGTGCTATGAGGACTAGCGGGGGCCCCCGCTCCTACAATGAGCAGTTCTTC. The chain couples TRBV20-1 to TRBJ2-1; 13 bases agree with TRBD2. Germline CDR1 is DFQATT and CDR2 is SNEGSKA (reference sequence). The CDR3 runs to 18 residues. Trimming cost V 4 bases and J 0 bases; bases outside gene matches: 9.

This clonotype has a count of ten or more. The junction departs from the called germline gene at one end, perhaps through a read error. The chain couples TRBV7-2 to TRBJ1-2, with a tentative D call TRBD1 (5 bases). The CDR3 extends over 16 amino acids. CDR1 is SGHTA, CDR2 FQGNSA, per germline. The CDR3 here is CASILGTTNLPGGYTF. CDR3 bases: TGTGCCAGCATCTTAGGGACTACAAATTTACCCGGCGGCTACACCTTC.

The table lists this clonotype with a few counts. This sequence joins TRBV27 and TRBJ2-7; D may be TRBD1 or TRBD2 (6 bases each). Germline CDR1 MNHEY, CDR2 SMNVEV (reference sequence). Trimming took 4 bases from V and 1 from J, leaving 8 bases between them. This CDR3 has 13 residues. Written as DNA, the CDR3 is TGTGCCAGCAGTTGGAGGGGGTCCTACGAGCAGTACTTC. Translated: CASSWRGSYEQYF.

This clonotype has ten or more counts. This chain joins TRBV12-3 or TRBV12-4 and TRBJ1-4; D unresolved. CDR3 size: 14 residues. V dropped 1 base and J dropped 7 bases, with 10 bases sitting between them. The CDR3 reads CASSLGTRSEKLFF. For the CDR3, the DNA is TGTGCCAGCAGTTTAGGGACCAGAAGTGAAAAACTGTTTTTT.

V usage is TRBV9 and J usage is TRBJ2-1; weak D call: TRBD2 (5 bases). Germline CDR1 reads SGDLS; CDR2 reads YYNGEE. This CDR3 comprises 15 residues. The V end was cut by 0 bases, the J end by 5 bases, with 12 bases between. This CDR3 is CASSVVGSTDNEQFF. CDR3 DNA: TGTGCCAGCAGCGTAGTGGGGAGTACCGACAATGAGCAGTTCTTC. The complete variable domain, with remaining parts taken from reference TRBV9 and TRBJ2-1, reads DSGVTQTPKHLITATGQRVTLRCSPRSGDLSVYWYQQSLDQGLQFLIQYYNGEERAKGNILERFSAQQFPDLHSELNLSSLELGDSALYFCASSVVGSTDNEQFFGPGTRLTVL.

This chain joins TRBV11-3 and TRBJ2-1, with 9 bases aligning to TRBD1. This CDR3 comprises 16 residues. The ends lost 5 bases at V and 2 bases at J; junction bases unmatched: 7. Looked up from germline, CDR1 is SGHNT and CDR2 is YENEEA. This CDR3 is CASSPGQGPAYNEQFF. The DNA for the CDR3 is TGTGCCAGCAGCCCCGGACAGGGGCCGGCCTACAATGAGCAGTTCTTC.

The sample holds a few counts of this clonotype. The chain carries TRBV7-2 and TRBJ1-3; possible D gene TRBD1, 6 bases. This CDR3 spans 15 amino acids. Deletions cut 5 bases from V and 2 bases from J, with 13 bases between. Germline V gives CDR1 SGHTA, CDR2 FQGNSA. CDR3 sequence reads: CASSVTRTAGNTIYF. In DNA, the CDR3 is TGTGCCAGCAGCGTTACGCGGACAGCTGGAAACACCATATATTTT.

CDR3 in DNA: TGTGCCAGCAGCCCTACCTTCACTAGCGGGAGCTCCTACGAGCAGTACTTC. Translating it yields CASSPTFTSGSSYEQYF. The chain uses TRBV12-3 or TRBV12-4 and TRBJ2-7; 11 bases fit TRBD2. The J segment lost 0 bases and the V segment lost 6 bases, leaving 10 bases of the junction unmatched. The CDR3 is 17 amino acids.